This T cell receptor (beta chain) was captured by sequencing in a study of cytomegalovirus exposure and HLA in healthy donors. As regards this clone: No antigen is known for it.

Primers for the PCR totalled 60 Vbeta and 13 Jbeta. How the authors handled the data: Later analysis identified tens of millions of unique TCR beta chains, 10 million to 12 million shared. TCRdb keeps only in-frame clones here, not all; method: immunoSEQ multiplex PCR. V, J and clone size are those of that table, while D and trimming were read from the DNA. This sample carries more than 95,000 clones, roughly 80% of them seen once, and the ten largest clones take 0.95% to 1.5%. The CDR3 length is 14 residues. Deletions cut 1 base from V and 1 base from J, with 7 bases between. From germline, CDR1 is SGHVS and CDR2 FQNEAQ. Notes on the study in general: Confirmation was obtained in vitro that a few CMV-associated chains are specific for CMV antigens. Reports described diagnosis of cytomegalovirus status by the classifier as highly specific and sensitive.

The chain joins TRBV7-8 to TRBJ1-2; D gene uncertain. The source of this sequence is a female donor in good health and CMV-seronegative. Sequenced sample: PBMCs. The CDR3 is CASSLGTYNYGYTF. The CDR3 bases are TGTGCCAGCAGCTTAGGCACCTATAACTATGGCTACACCTTC. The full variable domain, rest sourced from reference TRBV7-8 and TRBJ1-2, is GAGVSQSPRYKVAKRGQDVALRCDPISGHVSLFWYQQALGQGPEFLTYFQNEAQLDKSGLPSDRFFAERPEGSVSTLKIQRTQQEDSAVYLCASSLGTYNYGYTFGSGTRLTVV.